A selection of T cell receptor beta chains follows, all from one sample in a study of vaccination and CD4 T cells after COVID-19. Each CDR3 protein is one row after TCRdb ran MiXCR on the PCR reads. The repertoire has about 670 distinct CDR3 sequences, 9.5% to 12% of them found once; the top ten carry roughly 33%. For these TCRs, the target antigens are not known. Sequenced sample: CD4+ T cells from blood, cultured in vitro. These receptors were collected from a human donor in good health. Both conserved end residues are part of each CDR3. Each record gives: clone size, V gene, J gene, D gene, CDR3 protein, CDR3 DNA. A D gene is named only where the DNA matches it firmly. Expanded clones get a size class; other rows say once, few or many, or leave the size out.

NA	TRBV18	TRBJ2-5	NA	CASSSGLQETQYF	TGTGCCAGCTCATCCGGACTTCAAGAGACCCAGTACTTC
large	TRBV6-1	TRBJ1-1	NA	CASSLGRSTEAFF	TGTGCCAGCAGTCTGGGCCGCAGCACTGAAGCTTTCTTT
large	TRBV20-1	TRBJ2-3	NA	CSAPPGSADTQYF	TGCAGTGCTCCCCCCGGGAGCGCAGATACGCAGTATTTT
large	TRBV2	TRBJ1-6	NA	CASSAQNNSPLHF	TGTGCCAGCAGTGCACAGAATAATTCACCCCTCCACTTT
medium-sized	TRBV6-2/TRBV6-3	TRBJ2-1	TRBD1	CASSDRQGNDEQFF	TGTGCCAGCAGTGACCGACAGGGGAACGATGAGCAGTTCTTC
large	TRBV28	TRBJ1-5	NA	CASSIEGNQPQHF	TGTGCCAGCAGTATAGAGGGAAATCAGCCCCAGCATTTT
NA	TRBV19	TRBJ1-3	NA	CASSGLGSGNTIYF	TGTGCCAGTAGCGGGTTAGGCTCTGGAAACACCATATATTTT
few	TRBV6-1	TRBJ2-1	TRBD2	CASSPNQAGGFPEQFF	TGTGCCAGCAGTCCAAACCAAGCGGGGGGGTTTCCCGAGCAGTTCTTC
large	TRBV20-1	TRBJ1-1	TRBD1	CSAREGTGNTEAFF	TGCAGTGCTAGAGAAGGGACAGGGAACACTGAAGCTTTCTTT
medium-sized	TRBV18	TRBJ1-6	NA	CASSSSHGFDSPLHF	TGTGCCAGCTCCTCCTCACATGGGTTTGATTCACCCCTCCACTTT
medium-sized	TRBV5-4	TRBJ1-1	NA	CASSFQGVDTEAFF	TGTGCCAGCAGCTTTCAGGGTGTGGACACTGAAGCTTTCTTT
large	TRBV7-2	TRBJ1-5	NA	CASSPATIEPQHF	TGTGCCAGCAGCCCCGCCACTATTGAGCCCCAGCATTTT
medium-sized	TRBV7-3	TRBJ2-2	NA	CASSPRAVQTGELFF	TGTGCCAGCAGCCCCCGCGCGGTACAGACCGGGGAGCTGTTTTTT
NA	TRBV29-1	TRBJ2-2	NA	CSVQKITNTGELFF	TGCAGCGTTCAAAAGATTACGAACACCGGGGAGCTGTTTTTT
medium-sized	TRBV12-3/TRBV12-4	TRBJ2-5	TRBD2	CASSAGTSGGPQETQYF	TGTGCCAGCAGCGCCGGGACTAGCGGGGGGCCCCAAGAGACCCAGTACTTC
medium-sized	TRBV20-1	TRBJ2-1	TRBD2	CSALTSGSTNEQFF	TGCAGTGCTCTGACTAGCGGGAGTACCAATGAGCAGTTCTTC
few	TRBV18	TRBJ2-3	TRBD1	CASSPPRTGSADTQYF	TGTGCCAGCTCACCACCGAGGACAGGGTCGGCAGATACGCAGTATTTT
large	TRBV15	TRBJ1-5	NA	CATSRDPRREGSNQPQHF	TGTGCCACCAGCAGAGATCCCCGTCGGGAAGGAAGCAATCAGCCCCAGCATTTT
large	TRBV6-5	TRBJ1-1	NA	CASSYPENTEAFF	TGTGCCAGCAGTTATCCGGAGAACACTGAAGCTTTCTTT
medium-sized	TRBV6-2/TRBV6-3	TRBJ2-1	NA	CASSNPRNEQFF	TGTGCCAGCAGTAACCCGCGGAATGAGCAGTTCTTC
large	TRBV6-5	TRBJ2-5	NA	CASSYSNSDQETQYF	TGTGCCAGCAGTTACTCGAATTCGGACCAAGAGACCCAGTACTTC
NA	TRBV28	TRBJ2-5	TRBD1	CASIDRGRVETQYF	TGTGCCAGCATCGACAGGGGGCGCGTCGAGACCCAGTACTTC
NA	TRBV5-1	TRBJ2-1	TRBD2	CASTGLAGVSDNEQFF	TGCGCCAGTACGGGACTAGCGGGAGTCAGCGACAATGAGCAGTTCTTC
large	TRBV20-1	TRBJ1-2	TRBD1	CSAPKDRAGGYTF	TGCAGTGCTCCAAAGGACAGGGCAGGTGGCTACACCTTC
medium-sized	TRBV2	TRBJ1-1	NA	CASSENGNTEAFF	TGTGCCAGCAGTGAAAACGGGAACACTGAAGCTTTCTTT
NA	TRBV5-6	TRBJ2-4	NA	CASSRGEPSHIQYF	TGTGCCAGCAGCCGAGGGGAGCCCTCCCACATTCAGTACTTC
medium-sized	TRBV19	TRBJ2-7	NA	CASSIVRGQQYF	TGTGCCAGTAGTATTGTCCGGGGCCAGCAGTACTTC
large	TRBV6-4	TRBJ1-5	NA	CASSRRDGDSNQPQHF	TGTGCCAGCAGCCGGAGGGATGGGGATAGCAATCAGCCCCAGCATTTT
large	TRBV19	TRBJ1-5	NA	CASTHDGGNQPQHF	TGTGCCAGTACCCACGACGGGGGTAATCAGCCCCAGCATTTT
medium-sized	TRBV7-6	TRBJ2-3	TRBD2	CASSPVGTSGGTDTQYF	TGTGCCAGCAGCCCAGTCGGGACTAGCGGGGGGACAGATACGCAGTATTTT
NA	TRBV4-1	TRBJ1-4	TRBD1	CASSQGTGITNEKLFF	TGCGCCAGCAGCCAAGGGACAGGGATAACTAATGAAAAACTGTTTTTT
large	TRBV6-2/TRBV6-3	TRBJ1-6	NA	CASTGQGNSPLHF	TGTGCCAGCACAGGGCAGGGGAATTCACCCCTCCACTTT
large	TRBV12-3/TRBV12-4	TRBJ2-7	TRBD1	CASSRGQDEQYF	TGTGCCAGCAGTCGGGGACAGGACGAGCAGTACTTC
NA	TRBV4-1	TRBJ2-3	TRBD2	CASSRGGIAGGGADTQYF	TGCGCCAGCAGCCGAGGGGGAATAGCGGGGGGAGGCGCAGATACGCAGTATTTT
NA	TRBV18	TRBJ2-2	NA	CASSLRMAGELFF	TGTGCCAGCTCTCTACGCATGGCCGGGGAGCTGTTTTTT
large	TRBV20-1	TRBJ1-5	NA	CSASFYNQPQHF	TGCAGTGCTAGTTTCTATAATCAGCCCCAGCATTTT
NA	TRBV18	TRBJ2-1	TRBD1	CASSPQGASYNEQFF	TGTGCCAGCTCACCACAGGGGGCTTCATACAATGAGCAGTTCTTC
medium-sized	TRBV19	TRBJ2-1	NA	CASSSLGVEQFF	TGTGCCAGTAGTAGTTTGGGTGTTGAGCAGTTCTTC
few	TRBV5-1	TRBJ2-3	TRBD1	CASAEQGRGTDTQYF	TGCGCCAGCGCCGAACAGGGGCGGGGCACAGATACGCAGTATTTT
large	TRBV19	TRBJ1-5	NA	CASSIYGQPQHF	TGTGCCAGTAGTATCTACGGTCAGCCCCAGCATTTT
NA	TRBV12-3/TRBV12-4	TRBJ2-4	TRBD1	CASSSGTVKNIQYF	TGTGCCAGCAGTTCCGGGACAGTTAAAAACATTCAGTACTTC
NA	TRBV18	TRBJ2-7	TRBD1	CASSPTGQGAHEQYF	TGTGCCAGCTCACCTACCGGACAGGGGGCTCACGAGCAGTACTTC
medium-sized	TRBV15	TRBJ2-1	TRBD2	CATSRDGGRADEQFF	TGTGCCACCAGCAGAGATGGCGGGAGGGCCGATGAGCAGTTCTTC
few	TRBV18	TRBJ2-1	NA	CASSPPTVNEQFF	TGTGCCAGCTCACCACCGACAGTAAATGAGCAGTTCTTC
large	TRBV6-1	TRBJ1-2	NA	CASSEASRTVHF	TGTGCCAGCAGTGAGGCGAGTAGGACGGTGCACTTC